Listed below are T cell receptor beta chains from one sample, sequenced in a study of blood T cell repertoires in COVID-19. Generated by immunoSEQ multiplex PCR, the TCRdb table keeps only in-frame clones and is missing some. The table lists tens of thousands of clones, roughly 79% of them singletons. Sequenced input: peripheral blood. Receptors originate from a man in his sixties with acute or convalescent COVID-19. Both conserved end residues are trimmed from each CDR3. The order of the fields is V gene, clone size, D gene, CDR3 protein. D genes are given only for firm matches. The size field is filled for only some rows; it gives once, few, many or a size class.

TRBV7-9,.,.,ASNDRQAGQETQY
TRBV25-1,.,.,ASSSPRTAGGEKLF
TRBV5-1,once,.,ASSLGQEGYEQY
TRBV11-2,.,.,ASLETPNTEAF
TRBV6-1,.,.,ASSERGSGELF
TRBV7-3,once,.,ASSLIALAEQY
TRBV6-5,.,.,ASSYSTGRSSYEQY
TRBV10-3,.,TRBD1,AISELGTGRAGNTIY
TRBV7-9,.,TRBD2,ASSLVSGGTDTQY
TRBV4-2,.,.,ASSQEAGKGYT
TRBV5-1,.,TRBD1,ASSYFTGDGLAKNIQY
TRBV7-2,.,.,ASSLPGSEKLF
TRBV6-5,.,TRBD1,ASSRTGGGWQPQH